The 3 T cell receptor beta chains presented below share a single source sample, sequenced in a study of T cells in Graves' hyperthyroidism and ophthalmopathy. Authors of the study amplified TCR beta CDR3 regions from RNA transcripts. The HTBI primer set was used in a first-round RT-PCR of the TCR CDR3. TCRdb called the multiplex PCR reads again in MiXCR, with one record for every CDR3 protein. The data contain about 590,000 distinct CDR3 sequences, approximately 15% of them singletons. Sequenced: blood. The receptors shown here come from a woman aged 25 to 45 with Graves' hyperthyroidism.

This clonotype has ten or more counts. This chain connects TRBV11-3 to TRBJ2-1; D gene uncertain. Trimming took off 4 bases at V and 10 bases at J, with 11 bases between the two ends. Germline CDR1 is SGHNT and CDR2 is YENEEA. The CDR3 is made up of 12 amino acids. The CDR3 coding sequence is TGTGCCAGCAGCTCTGAGTGGTCGGAGCAGTTCTTC. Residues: CASSSEWSEQFF.

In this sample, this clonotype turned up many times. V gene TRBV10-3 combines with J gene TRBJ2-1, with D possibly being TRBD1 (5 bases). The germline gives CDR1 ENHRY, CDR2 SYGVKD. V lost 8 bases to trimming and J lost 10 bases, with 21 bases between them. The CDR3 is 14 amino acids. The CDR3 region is CAIYPEAIGEEQFF. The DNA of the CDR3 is TGTGCCATCTATCCGGAAGCGATAGGGGAAGAGCAGTTCTTC.

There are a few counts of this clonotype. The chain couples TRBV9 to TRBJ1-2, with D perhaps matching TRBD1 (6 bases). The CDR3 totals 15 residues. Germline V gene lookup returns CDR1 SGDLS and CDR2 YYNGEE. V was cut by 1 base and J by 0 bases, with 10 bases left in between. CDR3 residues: CASSVRGASNYGYTF. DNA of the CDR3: TGTGCCAGCAGCGTAAGGGGGGCGTCTAACTATGGCTACACCTTC.